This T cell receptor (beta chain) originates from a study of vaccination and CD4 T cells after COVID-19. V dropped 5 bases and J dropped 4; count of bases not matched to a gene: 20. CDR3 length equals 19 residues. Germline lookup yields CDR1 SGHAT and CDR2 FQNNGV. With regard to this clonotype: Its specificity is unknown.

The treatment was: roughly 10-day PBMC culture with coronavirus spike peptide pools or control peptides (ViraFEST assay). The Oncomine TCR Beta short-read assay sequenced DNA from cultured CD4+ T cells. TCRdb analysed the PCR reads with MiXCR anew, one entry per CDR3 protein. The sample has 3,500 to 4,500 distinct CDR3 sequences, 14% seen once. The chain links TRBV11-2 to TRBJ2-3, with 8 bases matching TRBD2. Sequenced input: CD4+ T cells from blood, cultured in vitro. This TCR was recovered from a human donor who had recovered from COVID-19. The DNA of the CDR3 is TGTGCCAGCAGCGGAAGAGTAGCGGGATCTAGCGGGTCCCCAGATACGCAGTATTTT. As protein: CASSGRVAGSSGSPDTQYF.